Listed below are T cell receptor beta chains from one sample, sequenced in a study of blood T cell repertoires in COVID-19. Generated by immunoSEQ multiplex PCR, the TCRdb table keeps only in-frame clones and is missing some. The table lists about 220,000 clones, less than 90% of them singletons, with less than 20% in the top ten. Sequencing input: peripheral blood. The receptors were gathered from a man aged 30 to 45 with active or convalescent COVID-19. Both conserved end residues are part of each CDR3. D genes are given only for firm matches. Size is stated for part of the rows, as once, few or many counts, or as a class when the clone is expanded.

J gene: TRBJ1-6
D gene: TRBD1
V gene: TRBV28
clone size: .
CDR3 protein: CASSSPDRGLPTLHF
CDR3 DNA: TGTGCCAGCAGTTCCCCAGACAGGGGTCTCCCCACCCTCCACTTT

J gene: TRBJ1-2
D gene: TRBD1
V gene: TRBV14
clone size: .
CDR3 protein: CASSHLDRTYGYTF
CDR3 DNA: TGTGCCAGCAGCCACCTGGACAGGACCTATGGCTACACCTTC

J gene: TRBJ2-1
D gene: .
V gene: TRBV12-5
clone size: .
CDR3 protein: CASASDRKYEQFF
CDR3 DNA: TGTGCTAGTGCCTCGGACAGAAAGTATGAGCAGTTCTTC

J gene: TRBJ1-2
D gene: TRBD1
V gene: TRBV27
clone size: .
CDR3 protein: CASSLRRDRVFKDYGYTF
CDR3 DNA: TGTGCCAGCAGCCTACGCCGGGACAGGGTTTTTAAGGACTATGGCTACACCTTC

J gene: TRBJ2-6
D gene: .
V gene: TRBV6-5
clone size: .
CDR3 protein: CATRTVSNVLTF
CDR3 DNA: TGTGCCACCCGGACAGTATCCAACGTCCTGACTTTC

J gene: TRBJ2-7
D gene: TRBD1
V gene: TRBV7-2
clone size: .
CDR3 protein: CASRATGTYEQYF
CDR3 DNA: TGTGCCAGCAGAGCGACAGGGACCTACGAGCAGTACTTC

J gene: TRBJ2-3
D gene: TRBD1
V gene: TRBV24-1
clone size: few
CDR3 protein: CATSGKSRGQVLRTDTQYF
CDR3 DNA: TGTGCCACCAGTGGCAAATCCAGGGGGCAAGTGCTAAGAACAGATACGCAGTATTTT

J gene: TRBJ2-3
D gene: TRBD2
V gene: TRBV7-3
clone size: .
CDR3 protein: CASSSSAGAEGDTQYF
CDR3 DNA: TGTGCCAGCAGCTCCTCAGCGGGGGCCGAGGGGGATACGCAGTATTTT

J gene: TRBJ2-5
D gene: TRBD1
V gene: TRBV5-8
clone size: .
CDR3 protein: CASSPGQGWQETQYF
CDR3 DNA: TGTGCCAGCAGCCCAGGACAGGGATGGCAAGAGACCCAGTACTTC

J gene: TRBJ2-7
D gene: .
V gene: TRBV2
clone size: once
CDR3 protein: CASSVGSVPIEQYF
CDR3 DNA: TGTGCCAGCAGTGTCGGGTCGGTCCCAATCGAGCAGTACTTC

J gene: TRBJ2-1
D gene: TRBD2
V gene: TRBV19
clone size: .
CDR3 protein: CASSTGLARSKRSYNEQFF
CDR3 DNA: TGTGCCAGTAGTACGGGACTAGCGCGGTCCAAGAGGTCCTACAATGAGCAGTTCTTC

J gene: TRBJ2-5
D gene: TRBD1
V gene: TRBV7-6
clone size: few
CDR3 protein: CASSPNSGTAKETQYF
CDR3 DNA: TGTGCCAGCAGCCCAAACTCCGGGACAGCTAAAGAGACCCAGTACTTC

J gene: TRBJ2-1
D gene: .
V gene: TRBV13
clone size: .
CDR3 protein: CASSPQRTGIKLYEQFF
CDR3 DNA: TGTGCCAGCAGCCCCCAAAGAACAGGGATCAAGCTGTATGAGCAGTTCTTC

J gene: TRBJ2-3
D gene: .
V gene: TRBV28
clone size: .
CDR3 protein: CASSSPLLANTQYF
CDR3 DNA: TGTGCCAGCAGTTCACCCCTACTAGCTAATACGCAGTATTTT

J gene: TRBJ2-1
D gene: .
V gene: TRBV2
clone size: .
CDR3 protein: CASSDAGYNEQFF
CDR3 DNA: TGTGCCAGCAGTGACGCCGGCTACAATGAGCAGTTCTTC

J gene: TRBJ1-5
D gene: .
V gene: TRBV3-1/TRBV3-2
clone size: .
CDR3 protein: CASSPRGYLNQPQHF
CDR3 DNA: TGTGCCAGCAGCCCCCGGGGGTACCTTAATCAGCCCCAGCATTTT

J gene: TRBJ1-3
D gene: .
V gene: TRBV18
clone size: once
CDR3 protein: CASSLTVSGNTIYF
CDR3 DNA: TGTGCCAGCTCGCTGACAGTCTCTGGAAACACCATATATTTT

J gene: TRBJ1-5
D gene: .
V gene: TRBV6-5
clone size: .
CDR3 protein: CASTDSSNQPQHF
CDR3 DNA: TGTGCCAGCACCGACAGTAGCAATCAGCCCCAGCATTTT

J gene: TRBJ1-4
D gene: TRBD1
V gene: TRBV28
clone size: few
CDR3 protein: CASSLGQDNEKLFF
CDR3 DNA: TGTGCCAGCAGTTTGGGACAGGACAATGAAAAACTGTTTTTT

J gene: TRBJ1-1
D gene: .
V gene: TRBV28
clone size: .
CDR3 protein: CASSLFRGAEAFF
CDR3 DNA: TGTGCCAGCAGTTTATTTCGGGGGGCTGAAGCTTTCTTT

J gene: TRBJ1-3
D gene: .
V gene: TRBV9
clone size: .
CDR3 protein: CASSVGTARNIYF
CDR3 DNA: TGTGCCAGCAGCGTAGGGACAGCCCGAAACATATATTTT

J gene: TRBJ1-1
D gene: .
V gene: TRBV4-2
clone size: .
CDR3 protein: CASSRGGATLAFF
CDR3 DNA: TGTGCCAGCAGCCGGGGGGGGGCGACTTTGGCTTTCTTT

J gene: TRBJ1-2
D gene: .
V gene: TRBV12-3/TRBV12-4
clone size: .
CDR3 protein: CASSPRDYGYTF
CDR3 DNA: TGTGCCAGCAGTCCACGGGACTATGGCTACACCTTC

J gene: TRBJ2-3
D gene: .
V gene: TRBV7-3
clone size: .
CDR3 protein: CASSSRDTRTDTQYF
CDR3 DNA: TGTGCCAGCAGCTCCCGGGACACCCGCACAGATACGCAGTATTTT

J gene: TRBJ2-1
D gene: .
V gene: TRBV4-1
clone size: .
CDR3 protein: CASSSGENEQFF
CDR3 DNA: TGCGCCAGCAGTTCAGGGGAGAATGAGCAGTTCTTC

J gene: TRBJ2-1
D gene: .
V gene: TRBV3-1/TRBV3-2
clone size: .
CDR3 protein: CASSPRGLLTYNEQFF
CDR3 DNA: TGTGCCAGCAGCCCGAGGGGACTCCTGACCTACAATGAGCAGTTCTTC

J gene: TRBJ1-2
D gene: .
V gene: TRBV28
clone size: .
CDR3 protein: CASTQGLGYTF
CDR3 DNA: TGTGCCAGCACCCAGGGCCTTGGCTACACCTTC

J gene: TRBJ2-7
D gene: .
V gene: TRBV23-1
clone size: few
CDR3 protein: CASSPVRDTTYEQYF
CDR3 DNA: TGCGCCAGCAGTCCGGTCCGGGACACCACCTACGAGCAGTACTTC

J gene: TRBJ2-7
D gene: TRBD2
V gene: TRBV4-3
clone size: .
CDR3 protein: CASSQGGGSIYEQYF
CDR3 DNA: TGCGCCAGCAGCCAGGGGGGAGGGAGTATTTACGAGCAGTACTTC

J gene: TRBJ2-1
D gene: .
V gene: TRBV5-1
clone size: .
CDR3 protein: CASSPEALYNEQFF
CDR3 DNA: TGCGCCAGCAGCCCGGAGGCGCTTTACAATGAGCAGTTCTTC

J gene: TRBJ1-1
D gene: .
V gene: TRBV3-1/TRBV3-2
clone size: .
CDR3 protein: CASSTRGALAFF
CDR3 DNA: TGTGCCAGCAGTACCCGGGGGGCGTTGGCTTTCTTT

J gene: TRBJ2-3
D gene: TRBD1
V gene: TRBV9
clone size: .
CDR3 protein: CASSVGQGTDTQYF
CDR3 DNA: TGTGCCAGCAGCGTAGGACAGGGGACAGATACGCAGTATTTT

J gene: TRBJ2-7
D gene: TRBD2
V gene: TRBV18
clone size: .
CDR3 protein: CASSPTSGGWGQYF
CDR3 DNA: TGTGCCAGCTCACCAACTAGCGGGGGATGGGGGCAGTACTTC

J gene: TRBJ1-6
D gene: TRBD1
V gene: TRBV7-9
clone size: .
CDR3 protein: CASSPQTGGNYSPLHF
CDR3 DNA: TGTGCCAGCAGCCCTCAGACAGGGGGGAATTATTCACCCCTCCACTTT

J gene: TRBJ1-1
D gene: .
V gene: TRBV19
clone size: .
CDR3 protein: CATTPRTLLNTEAFF
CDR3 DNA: TGTGCCACCACACCCCGGACACTTTTGAACACTGAAGCTTTCTTT

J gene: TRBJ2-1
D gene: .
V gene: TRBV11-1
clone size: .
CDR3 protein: CASSLGQGTIQFF
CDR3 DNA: TGTGCCAGCAGCTTAGGCCAAGGGACAATACAGTTCTTC

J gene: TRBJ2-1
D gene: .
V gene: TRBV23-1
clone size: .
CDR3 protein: CASSQTLRGFNEQFF
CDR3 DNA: TGCGCCAGCAGTCAAACCCTACGGGGTTTCAATGAGCAGTTCTTC

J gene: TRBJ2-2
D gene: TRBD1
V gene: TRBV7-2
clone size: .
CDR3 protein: CASSGQGDTGELFF
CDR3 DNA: TGTGCCAGCAGCGGTCAGGGGGACACCGGGGAGCTGTTTTTT

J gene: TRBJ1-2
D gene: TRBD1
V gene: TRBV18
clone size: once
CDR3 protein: CASSPRKQGVDYGYTF
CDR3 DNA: TGTGCCAGCTCACCACGAAAACAGGGGGTTGACTATGGCTACACCTTC

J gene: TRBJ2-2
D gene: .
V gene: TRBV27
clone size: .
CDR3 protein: CASSSNRATGELFF
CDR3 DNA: TGTGCCAGCAGTTCCAACAGGGCGACCGGGGAGCTGTTTTTT

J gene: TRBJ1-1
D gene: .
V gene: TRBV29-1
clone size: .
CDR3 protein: CSVAGQSRTEAFF
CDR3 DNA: TGCAGCGTTGCAGGGCAGAGCCGCACTGAAGCTTTCTTT

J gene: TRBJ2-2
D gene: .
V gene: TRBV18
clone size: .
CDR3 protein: CASSSFTKNTGELFF
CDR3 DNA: TGTGCCAGCTCATCCTTTACAAAGAACACCGGGGAGCTGTTTTTT

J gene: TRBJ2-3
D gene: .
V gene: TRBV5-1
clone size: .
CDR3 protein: CASSLTRYTDTQYF
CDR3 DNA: TGCGCCAGCAGCTTGACTCGCTACACAGATACGCAGTATTTT

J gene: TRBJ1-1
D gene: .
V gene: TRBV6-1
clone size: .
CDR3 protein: CASSEQGNTEAFF
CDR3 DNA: TGTGCCAGCAGTGAGCAGGGGAACACTGAAGCTTTCTTT

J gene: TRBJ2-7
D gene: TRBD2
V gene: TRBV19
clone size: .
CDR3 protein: CASSSQAGPYEQYF
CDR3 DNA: TGTGCCAGTAGTAGTCAAGCGGGACCCTACGAGCAGTACTTC

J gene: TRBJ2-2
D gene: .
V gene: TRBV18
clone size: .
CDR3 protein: CASSPSGTGELFF
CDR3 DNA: TGTGCCAGCTCACCGTCCGGCACCGGGGAGCTGTTTTTT

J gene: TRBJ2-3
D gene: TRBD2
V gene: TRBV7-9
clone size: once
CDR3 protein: CASSLLAGTTDTQYF
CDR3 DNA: TGTGCCAGCAGCTTACTAGCGGGTACCACAGATACGCAGTATTTT

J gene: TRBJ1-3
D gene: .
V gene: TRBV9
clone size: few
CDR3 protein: CASSGQIDMSGNTIYF
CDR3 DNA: TGTGCCAGCAGCGGACAGATTGACATGTCTGGAAACACCATATATTTT

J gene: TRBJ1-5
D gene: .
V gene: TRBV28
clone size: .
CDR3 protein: CASTVNNQPQHF
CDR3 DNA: TGTGCCAGCACTGTAAACAATCAGCCCCAGCATTTT

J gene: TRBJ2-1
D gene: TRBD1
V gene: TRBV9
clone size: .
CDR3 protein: CASSGKGQGNNEQFF
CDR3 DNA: TGTGCCAGCAGCGGAAAAGGACAGGGGAACAATGAGCAGTTCTTC

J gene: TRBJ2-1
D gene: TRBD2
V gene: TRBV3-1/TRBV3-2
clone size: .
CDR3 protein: CASRPGLAGVPFF
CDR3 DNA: TGTGCCAGCAGACCGGGACTAGCGGGGGTCCCATTCTTC

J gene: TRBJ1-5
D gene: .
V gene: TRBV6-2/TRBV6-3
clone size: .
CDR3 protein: CASSQNRQVSNQPQHF
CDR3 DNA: TGTGCCAGCAGTCAGAATCGACAGGTTAGCAATCAGCCCCAGCATTTT

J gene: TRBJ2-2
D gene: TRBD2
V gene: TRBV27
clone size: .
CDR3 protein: CASSLSSGGNTGELFF
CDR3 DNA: TGTGCCAGCAGTTTATCGAGCGGGGGAAATACCGGGGAGCTGTTTTTT

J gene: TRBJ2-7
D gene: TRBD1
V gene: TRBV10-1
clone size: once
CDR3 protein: CASSGQGINEQYF
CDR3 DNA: TGCGCCAGCAGCGGACAGGGGATAAACGAGCAGTACTTC

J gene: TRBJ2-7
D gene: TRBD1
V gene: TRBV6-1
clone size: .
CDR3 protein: CASSEFGTGASYEQYF
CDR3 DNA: TGTGCCAGCAGTGAATTCGGGACAGGGGCCTCCTACGAGCAGTACTTC